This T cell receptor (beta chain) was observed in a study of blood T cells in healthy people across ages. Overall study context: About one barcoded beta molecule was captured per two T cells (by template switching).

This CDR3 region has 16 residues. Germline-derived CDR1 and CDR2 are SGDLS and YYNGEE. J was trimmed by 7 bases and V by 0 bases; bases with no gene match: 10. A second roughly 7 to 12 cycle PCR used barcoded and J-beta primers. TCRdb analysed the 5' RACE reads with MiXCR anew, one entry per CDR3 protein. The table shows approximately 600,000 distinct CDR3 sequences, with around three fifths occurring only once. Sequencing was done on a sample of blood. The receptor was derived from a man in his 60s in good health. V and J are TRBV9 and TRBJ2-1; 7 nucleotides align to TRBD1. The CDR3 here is CASSVVSDRTINEQFF. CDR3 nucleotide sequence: TGTGCCAGCAGCGTAGTTTCGGACAGGACGATAAATGAGCAGTTCTTC.